This TCR beta chain appears in the sequencing data of a study of blood T cell repertoires in COVID-19. Study summary: COVID-19 samples collected from the United States, Italy and Spain covered acute and convalescent phases. PBMCs, B-cell-depleted T cells, or T cells were the source of the cDNA or gDNA that made up the material.

The authors' processing: The authors estimated nucleated cell counts from reference gene primer amplification. Generated by immunoSEQ multiplex PCR, the TCRdb table keeps only in-frame clones and is missing some. That table is the source of V, J and clone size, and D and trimming were worked out from the DNA. Among 95,000 to 110,000 clones listed, almost 85% were seen once. The J segment lost 6 bases and the V segment lost 6 bases, leaving 10 bases of the junction unmatched. CDR3 size: 14 residues. Per the germline V gene, CDR1 is MNHEY and CDR2 is SMNVEV (reference sequence). Sequenced: peripheral blood. The genes are TRBV27 and TRBJ2-7; 8 bases fit TRBD2. This sequence originates from a human donor in a cohort sampled during active COVID-19. The CDR3 loop reads CASRSRGTRSEQYF. In DNA, the CDR3 is TGTGCCAGCAGATCCCGTGGGACTAGATCCGAGCAGTACTTC.